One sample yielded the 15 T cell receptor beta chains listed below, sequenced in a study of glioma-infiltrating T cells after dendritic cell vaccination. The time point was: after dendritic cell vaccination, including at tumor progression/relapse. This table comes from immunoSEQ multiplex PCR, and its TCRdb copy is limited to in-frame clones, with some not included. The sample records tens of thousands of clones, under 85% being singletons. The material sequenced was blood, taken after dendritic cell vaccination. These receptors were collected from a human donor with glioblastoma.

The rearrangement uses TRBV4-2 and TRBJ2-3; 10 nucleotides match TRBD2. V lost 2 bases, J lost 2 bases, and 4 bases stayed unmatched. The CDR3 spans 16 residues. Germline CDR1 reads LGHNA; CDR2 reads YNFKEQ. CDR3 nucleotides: TGTGCCAGCAGCCAATTCACTAGCGGGGCCACAGATACGCAGTATTTT. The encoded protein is CASSQFTSGATDTQYF.

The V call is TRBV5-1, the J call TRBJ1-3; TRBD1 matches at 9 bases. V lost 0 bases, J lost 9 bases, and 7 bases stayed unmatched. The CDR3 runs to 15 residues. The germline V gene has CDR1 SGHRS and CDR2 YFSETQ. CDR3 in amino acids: CASSLVQDRGTTIYF. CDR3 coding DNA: TGCGCCAGCAGCTTGGTGCAGGACAGGGGTACCACCATATATTTT.

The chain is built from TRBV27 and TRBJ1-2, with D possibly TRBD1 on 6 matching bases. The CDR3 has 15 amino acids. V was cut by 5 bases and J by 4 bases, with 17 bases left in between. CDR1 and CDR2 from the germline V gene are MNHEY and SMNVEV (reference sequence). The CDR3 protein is CASSPTFGQFYGYTF. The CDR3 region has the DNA TGTGCCAGCAGTCCGACGTTTGGACAGTTCTATGGCTACACCTTC.

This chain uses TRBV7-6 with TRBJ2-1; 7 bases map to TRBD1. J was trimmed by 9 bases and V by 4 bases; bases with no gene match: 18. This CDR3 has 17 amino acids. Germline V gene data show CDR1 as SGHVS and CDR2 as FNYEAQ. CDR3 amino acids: CASSWNVGGAKFGEQFF. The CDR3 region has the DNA TGTGCCAGCAGCTGGAACGTAGGGGGCGCGAAGTTTGGTGAGCAGTTCTTC.

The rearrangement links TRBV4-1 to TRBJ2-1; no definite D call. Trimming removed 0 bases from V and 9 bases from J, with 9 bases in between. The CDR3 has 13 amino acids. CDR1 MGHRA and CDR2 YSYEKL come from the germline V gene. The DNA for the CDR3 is TGCGCCAGCAGCCAAGATCGGCGGTCTGAGCAGTTCTTC. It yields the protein CASSQDRRSEQFF.

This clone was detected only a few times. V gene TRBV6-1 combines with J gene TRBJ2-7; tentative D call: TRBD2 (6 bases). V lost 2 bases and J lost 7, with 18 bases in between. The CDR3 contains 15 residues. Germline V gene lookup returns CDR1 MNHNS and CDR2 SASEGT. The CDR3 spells CASSESRGLHGEQYF. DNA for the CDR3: TGTGCCAGCAGTGAATCCCGGGGACTGCACGGGGAGCAGTACTTC.

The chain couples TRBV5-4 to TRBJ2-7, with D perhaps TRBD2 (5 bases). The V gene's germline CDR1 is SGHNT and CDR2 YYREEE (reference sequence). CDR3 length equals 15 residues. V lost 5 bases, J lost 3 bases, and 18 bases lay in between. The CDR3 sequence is CASRRASGLDYEQYF. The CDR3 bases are TGTGCCAGCAGGAGGGCCTCGGGTTTAGACTACGAGCAGTACTTC.

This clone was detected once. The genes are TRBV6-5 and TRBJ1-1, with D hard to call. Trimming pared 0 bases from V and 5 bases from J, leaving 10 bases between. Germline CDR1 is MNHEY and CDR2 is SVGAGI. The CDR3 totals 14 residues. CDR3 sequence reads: CASSYSEGRTEAFF. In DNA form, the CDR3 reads TGTGCCAGCAGTTACTCAGAGGGTCGGACTGAAGCTTTCTTT.

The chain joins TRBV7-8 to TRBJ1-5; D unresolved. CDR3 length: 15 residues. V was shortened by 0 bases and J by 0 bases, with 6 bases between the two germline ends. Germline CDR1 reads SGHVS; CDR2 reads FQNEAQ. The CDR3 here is CASSLAENSNQPQHF. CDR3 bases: TGTGCCAGCAGCTTAGCGGAGAATAGCAATCAGCCCCAGCATTTT.

This CDR3 is CASNIGTGYYGYTF. For the CDR3, the DNA is TGCGCCAGCAACATCGGGACAGGATACTATGGCTACACCTTC. The V gene is TRBV5-1, the J gene TRBJ1-2; 8 bases align to TRBD1. With 6 bases clipped from V and 3 bases from J, the junction kept 7 bases outside the gene matches. The CDR3 has 14 residues. Germline loops: CDR1 SGHRS, CDR2 YFSETQ. The whole variable domain, filled in from reference TRBV5-1 and TRBJ1-2, reads KAGVTQTPRYLIKTRGQQVTLSCSPISGHRSVSWYQQTPGQGLQFLFEYFSETQRNKGNFPGRFSGRQFSNSRSEMNVSTLELGDSALYLCASNIGTGYYGYTFGSGTRLTVV.

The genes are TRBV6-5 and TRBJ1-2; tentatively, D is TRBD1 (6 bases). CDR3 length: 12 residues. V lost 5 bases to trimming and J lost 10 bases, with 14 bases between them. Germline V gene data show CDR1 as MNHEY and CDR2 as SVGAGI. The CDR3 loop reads CASSAREGDYTF. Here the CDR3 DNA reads TGTGCCAGCAGTGCGAGGGAGGGGGACTACACCTTC.

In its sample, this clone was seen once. The CDR3 nucleotides read TGTGCCAGCAGCTTGGGGCGGAGGAACTATGGCTACACCTTC. Encoded protein: CASSLGRRNYGYTF. J is TRBJ1-2 and V is TRBV5-6; the D is unclear. V was pared by 0 bases and J by 2 bases, with 8 bases between. This CDR3 is built from 14 residues. Germline V gene lookup returns CDR1 SGHDT and CDR2 YYEEEE.

DNA of the CDR3: TGTGCCAGCAGCTTAGTGGGACAGATTAATTCACCCCTCCACTTT. Translated: CASSLVGQINSPLHF. The chain is built from TRBV7-2 and TRBJ1-6, with TRBD1 matching 7 bases. Germline V gives CDR1 SGHTA, CDR2 FQGNSA. The CDR3 is 15 amino acids. The junction had 3 bases not matched to a gene; V was cut back by 1 base and J by 6 bases.

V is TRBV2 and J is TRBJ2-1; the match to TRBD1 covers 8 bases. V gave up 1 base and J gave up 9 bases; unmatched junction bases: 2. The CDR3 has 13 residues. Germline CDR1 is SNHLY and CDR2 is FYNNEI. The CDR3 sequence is CASSEGTGSEQFF. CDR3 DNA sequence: TGTGCCAGCAGTGAAGGGACAGGGAGTGAGCAGTTCTTC.

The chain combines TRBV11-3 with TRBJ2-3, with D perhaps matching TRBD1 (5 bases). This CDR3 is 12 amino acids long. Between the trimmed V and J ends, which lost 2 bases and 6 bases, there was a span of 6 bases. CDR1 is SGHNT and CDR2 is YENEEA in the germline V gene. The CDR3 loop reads CASSLQGDTQYF. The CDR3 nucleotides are TGTGCCAGCAGCTTACAGGGTGATACGCAGTATTTT.